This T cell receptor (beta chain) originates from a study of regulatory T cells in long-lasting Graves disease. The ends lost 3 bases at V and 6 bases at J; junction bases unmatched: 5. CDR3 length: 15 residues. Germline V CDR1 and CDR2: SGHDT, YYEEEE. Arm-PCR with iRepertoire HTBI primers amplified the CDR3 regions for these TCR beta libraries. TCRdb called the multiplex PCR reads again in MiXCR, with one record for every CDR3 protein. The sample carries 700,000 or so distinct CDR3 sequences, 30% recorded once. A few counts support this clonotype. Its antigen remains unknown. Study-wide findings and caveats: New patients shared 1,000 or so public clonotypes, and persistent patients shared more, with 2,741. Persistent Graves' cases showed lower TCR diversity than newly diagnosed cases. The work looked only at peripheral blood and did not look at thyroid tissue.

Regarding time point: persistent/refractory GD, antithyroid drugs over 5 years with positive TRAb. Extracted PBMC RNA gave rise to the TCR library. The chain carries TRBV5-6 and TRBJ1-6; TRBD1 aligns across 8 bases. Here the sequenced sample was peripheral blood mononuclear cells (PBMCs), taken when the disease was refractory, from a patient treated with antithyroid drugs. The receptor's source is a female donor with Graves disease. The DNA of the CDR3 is TGTGCCAGCAGCTCCGCGGACAGGGTTAATTCACCCCTCCACTTT. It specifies CASSSADRVNSPLHF. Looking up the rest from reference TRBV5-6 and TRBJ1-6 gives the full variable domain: DAGVTQSPTHLIKTRGQQVTLRCSPKSGHDTVSWYQQALGQGPQFIFQYYEEEERQRGNFPDRFSGHQFPNYSSELNVNALLLGDSALYLCASSSADRVNSPLHFGNGTRLTVT.